The entry below describes one T cell receptor beta chain. This entry is derived from a study of monozygotic twins with inflammatory bowel disease. TCRdb re-called the 5' RACE reads and gives one entry per CDR3 protein, without DNA. This sample lists around 410,000 distinct CDR3 sequences; its ten largest clones have around 2.4%. Sequenced input: blood. The sequence derives from a human donor with ulcerative colitis or Crohn's disease, or a healthy co-twin of an affected twin (not recorded which).

The CDR3: CASSYPGSYEQYF. This chain connects TRBV6-5 to TRBJ2-7. The germline CDR1 and CDR2 sequences are MNHEY and SVGAGI. The CDR3 totals 13 residues.